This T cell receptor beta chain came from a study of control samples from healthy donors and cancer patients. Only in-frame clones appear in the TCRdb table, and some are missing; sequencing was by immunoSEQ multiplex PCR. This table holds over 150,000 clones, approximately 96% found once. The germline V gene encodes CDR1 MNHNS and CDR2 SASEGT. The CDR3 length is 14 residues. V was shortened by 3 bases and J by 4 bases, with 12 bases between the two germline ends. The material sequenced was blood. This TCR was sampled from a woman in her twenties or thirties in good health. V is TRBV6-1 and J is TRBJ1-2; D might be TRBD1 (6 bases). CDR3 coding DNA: TGTGCCAGCAGTGACAGGGGACGGATCTATGGCTACACCTTC. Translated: CASSDRGRIYGYTF.